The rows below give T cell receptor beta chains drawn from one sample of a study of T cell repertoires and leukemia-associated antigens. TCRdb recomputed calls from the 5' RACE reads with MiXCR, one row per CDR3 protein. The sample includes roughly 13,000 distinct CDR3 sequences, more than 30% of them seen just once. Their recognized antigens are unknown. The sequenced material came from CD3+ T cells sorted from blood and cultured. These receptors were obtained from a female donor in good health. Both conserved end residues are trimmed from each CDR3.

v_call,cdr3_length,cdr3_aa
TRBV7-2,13,ASSFGLAGWETQY
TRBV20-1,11,SVVGSGHHEQY
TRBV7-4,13,ASSLGGSGMWEQY
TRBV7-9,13,ASSPGDWHKNEQF
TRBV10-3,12,AIRGTGGSGELF
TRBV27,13,ASSHRGLDTGELF
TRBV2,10,ASKGVSYGYT
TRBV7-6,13,ASIPGTGVGYEQF
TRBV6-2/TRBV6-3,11,ASRSTEHQPQH
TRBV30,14,AWSAQTSGRTGELF
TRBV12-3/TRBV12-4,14,ASSPTSGRLYNEQF
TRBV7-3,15,ASSPWPLAGVGGELF
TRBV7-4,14,ASTPRGGGPSYGYT
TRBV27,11,ASKQPEQETQY
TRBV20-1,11,SARDLGGTEAF
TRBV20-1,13,SARDRVTATDTQY
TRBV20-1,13,SARDIRSSYNEQF
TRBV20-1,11,SARTGLGETQY
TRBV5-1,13,ASSFSGTGANVLT
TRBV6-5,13,ASSPARLAGGEQY
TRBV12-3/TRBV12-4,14,ASSPRTGANTGELF
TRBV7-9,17,ASSSSGLSDIDWIEKLF
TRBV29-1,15,SVDLGAGTGARGEQH
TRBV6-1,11,ASSVARDQPQH
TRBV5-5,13,ASTRQGTYNSPLH
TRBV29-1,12,SVEVPSGYNEQF
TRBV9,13,ASSYDRGLTDTQY
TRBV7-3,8,AAVWVLAF
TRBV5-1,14,ASSLVLAGVADEQS
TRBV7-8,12,ASSPGGSTDTQY
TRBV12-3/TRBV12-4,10,ASSLRPYEQY
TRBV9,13,ASSVEGSSVDEQF
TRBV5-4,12,ASSPQGSDYGHT
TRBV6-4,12,ASSGAGGPNERF
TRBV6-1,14,ASSERMDVAYNEQF
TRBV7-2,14,ASSPNPGLAGGEQY
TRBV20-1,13,SALYRELSTDTQY
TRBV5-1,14,ASSGTGAPNTGELF
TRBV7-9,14,ASSPTSGSSYNEQF
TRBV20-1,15,SARDRLAGGKGYEQY
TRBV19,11,ATRGPGKETQY
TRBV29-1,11,SAGGDRYTEAF
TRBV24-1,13,ATSEGGTGWDTQY
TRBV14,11,ASSQRSVVAQC
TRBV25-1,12,ASSNEGDTGELF
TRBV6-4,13,ASSDGGSGSNEQF
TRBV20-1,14,SARDWASGDGETQY
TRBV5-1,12,ASSVQATNTVAF
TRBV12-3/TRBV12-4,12,AISLSGAVGEQY
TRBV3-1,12,AGLGGRDQETQY
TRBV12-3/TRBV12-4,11,ASSFRRIYGYT
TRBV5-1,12,ASSVLGTAYEQY
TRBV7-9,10,ASSPWDRGAF
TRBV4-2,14,ASSHPVGTSNEKLF
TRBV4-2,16,ASSQELSSGATSYEQY
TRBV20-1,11,SAETAGAGEQY
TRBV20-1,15,SGRGARDKGTQETQY
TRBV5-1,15,ASSLALSFSGANVLT
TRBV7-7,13,ASSFLDSGEETQY
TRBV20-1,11,SARDNTDTEAF